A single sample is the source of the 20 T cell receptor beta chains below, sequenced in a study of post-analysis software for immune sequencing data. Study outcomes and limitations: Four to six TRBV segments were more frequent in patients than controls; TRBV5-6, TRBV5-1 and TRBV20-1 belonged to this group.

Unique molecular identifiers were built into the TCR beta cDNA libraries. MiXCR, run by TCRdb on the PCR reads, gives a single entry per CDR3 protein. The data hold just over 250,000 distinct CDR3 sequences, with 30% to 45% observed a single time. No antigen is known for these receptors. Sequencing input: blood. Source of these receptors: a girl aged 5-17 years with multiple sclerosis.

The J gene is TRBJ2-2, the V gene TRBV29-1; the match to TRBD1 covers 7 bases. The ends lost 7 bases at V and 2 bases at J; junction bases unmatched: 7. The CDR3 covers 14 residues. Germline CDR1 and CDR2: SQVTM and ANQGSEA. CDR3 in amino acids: CSAFRDSNTGELFF. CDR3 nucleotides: TGCAGCGCCTTTAGGGACAGCAACACCGGGGAGCTGTTTTTT.

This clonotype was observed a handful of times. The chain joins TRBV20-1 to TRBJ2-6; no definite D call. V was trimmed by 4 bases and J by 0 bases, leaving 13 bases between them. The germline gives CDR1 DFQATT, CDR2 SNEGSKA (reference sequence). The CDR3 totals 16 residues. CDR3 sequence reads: CSATRTASSGANVLTF. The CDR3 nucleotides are TGCAGTGCTACGCGGACGGCAAGCTCTGGGGCCAACGTCCTGACTTTC.

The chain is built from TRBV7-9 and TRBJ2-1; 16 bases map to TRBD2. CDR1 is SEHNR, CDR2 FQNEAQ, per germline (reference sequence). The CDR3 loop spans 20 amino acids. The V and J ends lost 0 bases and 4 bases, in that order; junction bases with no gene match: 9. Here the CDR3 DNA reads TGTGCCAGCAGCTTAGCGCCGGGACTAGCGGGAGGGCCGTGGTACAATGAGCAGTTCTTC. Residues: CASSLAPGLAGGPWYNEQFF. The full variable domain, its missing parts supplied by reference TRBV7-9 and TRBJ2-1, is DTGVSQNPRHKITKRGQNVTFRCDPISEHNRLYWYRQTLGQGPEFLTYFQNEAQLEKSRLLSDRFSAERPKGSFSTLEIQRTEQGDSAMYLCASSLAPGLAGGPWYNEQFFGPGTRLTVL.

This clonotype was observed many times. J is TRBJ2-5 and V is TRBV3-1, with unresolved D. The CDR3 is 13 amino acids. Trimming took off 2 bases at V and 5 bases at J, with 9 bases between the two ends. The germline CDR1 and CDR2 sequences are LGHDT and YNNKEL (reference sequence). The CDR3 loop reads CASSQRSSETQYF. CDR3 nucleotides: TGTGCCAGCAGCCAAAGGTCCTCGGAGACCCAGTACTTC.

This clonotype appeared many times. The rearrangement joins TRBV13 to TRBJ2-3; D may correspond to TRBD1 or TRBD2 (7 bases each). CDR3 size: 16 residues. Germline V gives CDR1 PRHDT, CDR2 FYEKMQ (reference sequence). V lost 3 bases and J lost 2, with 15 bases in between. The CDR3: CASSLRGGQFTDTQYF. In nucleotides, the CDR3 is TGTGCCAGCAGCTTGAGGGGGGGACAGTTCACAGATACGCAGTATTTT.

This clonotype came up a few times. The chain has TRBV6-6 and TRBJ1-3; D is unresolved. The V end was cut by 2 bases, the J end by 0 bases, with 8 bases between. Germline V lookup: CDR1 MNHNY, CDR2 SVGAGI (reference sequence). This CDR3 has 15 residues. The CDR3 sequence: CASSYGMYSGNTIYF. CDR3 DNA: TGTGCCAGCAGTTACGGCATGTACTCTGGAAACACCATATATTTT.

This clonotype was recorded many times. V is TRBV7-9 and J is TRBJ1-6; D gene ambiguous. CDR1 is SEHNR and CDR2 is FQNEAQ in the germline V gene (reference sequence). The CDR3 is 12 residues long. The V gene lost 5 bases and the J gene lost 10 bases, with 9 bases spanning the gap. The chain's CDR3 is CASSGEGSPLHF. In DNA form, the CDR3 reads TGTGCCAGCAGCGGCGAGGGATCACCCCTCCACTTT.

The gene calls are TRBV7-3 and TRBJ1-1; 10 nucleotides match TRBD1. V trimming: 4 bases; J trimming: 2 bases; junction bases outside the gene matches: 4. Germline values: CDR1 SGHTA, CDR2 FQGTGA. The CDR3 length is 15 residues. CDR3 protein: CASSSGTGDNTEAFF. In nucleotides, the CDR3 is TGTGCCAGCAGCTCGGGGACAGGGGATAACACTGAAGCTTTCTTT. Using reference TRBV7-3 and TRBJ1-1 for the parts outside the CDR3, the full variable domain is GAGVSQTPSNKVTEKGKYVELRCDPISGHTALYWYRQSLGQGPEFLIYFQGTGAADDSGLPNDRFFAVRPEGSVSTLKIQRTERGDSAVYLCASSSGTGDNTEAFFGQGTRLTVV.

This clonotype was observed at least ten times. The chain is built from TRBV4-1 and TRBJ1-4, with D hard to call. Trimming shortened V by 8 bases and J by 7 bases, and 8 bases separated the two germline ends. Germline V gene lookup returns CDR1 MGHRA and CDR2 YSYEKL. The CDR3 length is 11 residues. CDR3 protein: CASSSSEKLFF. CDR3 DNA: TGCGCCAGCTCCTCAAGTGAAAAACTGTTTTTT.

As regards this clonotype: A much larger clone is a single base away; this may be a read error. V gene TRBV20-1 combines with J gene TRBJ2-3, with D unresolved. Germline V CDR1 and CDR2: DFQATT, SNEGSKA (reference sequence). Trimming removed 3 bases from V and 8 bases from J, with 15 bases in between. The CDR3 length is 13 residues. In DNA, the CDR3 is TGCAGTGCTAGCCATAAAGCTCCAGGTACGCAGTATTTT. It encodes CSASHKAPGTQYF.

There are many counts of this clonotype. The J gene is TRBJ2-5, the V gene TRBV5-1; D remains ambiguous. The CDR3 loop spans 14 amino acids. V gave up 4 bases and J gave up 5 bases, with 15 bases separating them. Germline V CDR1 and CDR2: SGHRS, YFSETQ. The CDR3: CASSPSGVAETQYF. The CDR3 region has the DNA TGCGCCAGCAGCCCCAGTGGGGTCGCGGAGACCCAGTACTTC.

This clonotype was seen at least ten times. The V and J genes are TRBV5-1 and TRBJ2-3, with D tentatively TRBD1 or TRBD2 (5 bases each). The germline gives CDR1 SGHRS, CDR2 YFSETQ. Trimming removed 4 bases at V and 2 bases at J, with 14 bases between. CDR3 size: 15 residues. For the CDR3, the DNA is TGCGCCAGCAGCCCCCACCGGGACCCCACAGATACGCAGTATTTT. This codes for CASSPHRDPTDTQYF.

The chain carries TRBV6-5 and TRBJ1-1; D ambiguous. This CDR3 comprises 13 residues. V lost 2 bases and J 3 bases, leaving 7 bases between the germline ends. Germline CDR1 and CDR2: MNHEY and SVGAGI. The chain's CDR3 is CASSYGWDTEAFF. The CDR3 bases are TGTGCCAGCAGTTACGGGTGGGACACTGAAGCTTTCTTT.

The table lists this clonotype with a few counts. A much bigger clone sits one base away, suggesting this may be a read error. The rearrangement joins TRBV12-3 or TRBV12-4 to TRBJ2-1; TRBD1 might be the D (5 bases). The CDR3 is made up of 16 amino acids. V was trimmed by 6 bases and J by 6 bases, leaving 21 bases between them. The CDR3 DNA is TGTGCCAGCAGGCCTCCCCGAGGAAAGGACACCAATGAGCAGTTCTTC. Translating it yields CASRPPRGKDTNEQFF.

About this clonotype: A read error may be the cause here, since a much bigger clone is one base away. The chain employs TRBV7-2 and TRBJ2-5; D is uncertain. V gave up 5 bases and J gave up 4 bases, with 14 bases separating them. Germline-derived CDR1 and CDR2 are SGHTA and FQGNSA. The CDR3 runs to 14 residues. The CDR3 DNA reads TGTGCCAGCAGCGTAGTTTCGGCAGTAGAGACCCAGTACTTC. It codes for CASSVVSAVETQYF.

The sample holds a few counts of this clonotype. CDR3 bases: TGTGCTAGTAATAGGGGGCCCATGAACACTGAAGCTTTCTTT. Amino acids: CASNRGPMNTEAFF. The chain combines TRBV12-5 with TRBJ1-1; 7 nucleotides agree with TRBD1. V dropped 8 bases and J dropped 0; count of bases not matched to a gene: 6. Germline V gives CDR1 LGHNT, CDR2 FRNRAP. This CDR3 has 14 amino acids.

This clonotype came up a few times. The CDR3 DNA reads TGTGCCAGCAGTTACTCGGGGACAGGGGTCTCCTATAATTCACCCCTCCACTTT. This gives the protein CASSYSGTGVSYNSPLHF. The chain couples TRBV6-5 to TRBJ1-6; 10 positions agree with TRBD1. In germline, CDR1 is MNHEY, CDR2 SVGAGI. The CDR3 is 18 residues long. With V trimmed by 0 bases and J by 0 bases, 2 bases remained unmatched.

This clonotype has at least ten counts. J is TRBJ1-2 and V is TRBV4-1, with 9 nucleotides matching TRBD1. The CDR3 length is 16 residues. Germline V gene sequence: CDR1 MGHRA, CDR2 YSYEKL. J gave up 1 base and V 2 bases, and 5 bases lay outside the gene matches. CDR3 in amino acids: CASSQLRQGGNYGYTF. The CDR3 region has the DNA TGCGCCAGCAGCCAACTTCGACAGGGGGGTAACTATGGCTACACCTTC.

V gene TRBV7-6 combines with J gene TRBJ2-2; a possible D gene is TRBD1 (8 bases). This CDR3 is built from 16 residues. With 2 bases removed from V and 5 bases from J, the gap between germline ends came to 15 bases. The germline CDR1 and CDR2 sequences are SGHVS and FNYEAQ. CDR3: CASSLSTGGDTGELFF. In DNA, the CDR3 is TGTGCCAGCAGCTTATCTACAGGGGGGGATACCGGGGAGCTGTTTTTT.

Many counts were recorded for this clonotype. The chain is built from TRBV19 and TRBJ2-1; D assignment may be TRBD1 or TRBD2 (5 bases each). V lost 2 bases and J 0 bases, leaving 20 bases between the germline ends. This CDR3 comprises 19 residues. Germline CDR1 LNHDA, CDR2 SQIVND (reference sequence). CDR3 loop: CASSIPSTGAGSSYNEQFF. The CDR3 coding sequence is TGTGCCAGTAGTATACCATCGACCGGTGCAGGGAGCTCCTACAATGAGCAGTTCTTC.